One sample yielded the 16 T cell receptor beta chains listed below, sequenced in a study of T-cell memory formation after mild COVID-19. MiXCR was run by TCRdb on the 5' RACE reads, yielding one entry per CDR3 protein. The profile covers 110,000 to 150,000 distinct CDR3 sequences, with 13% to 15% appearing a single time and 25% to 30% taken by the ten largest. The sequenced sample consisted of PBMCs or a T cell subset sorted from them (not recorded which). These receptors were obtained from an adult woman who had mild COVID-19 (a few samples of this study predate the infection). Cell type and time point are not known.

Only a few counts were recorded for this clonotype. The V call is TRBV7-6, the J call TRBJ2-5; 9 bases agree with TRBD1. The CDR3 extends over 16 amino acids. In germline, CDR1 is SGHVS, CDR2 FNYEAQ. V lost 5 bases to trimming and J lost 5 bases; unmatched junction nucleotides: 12. This CDR3 is CASSALPGQGYETQYF. DNA of the CDR3: TGTGCCAGCAGCGCCCTACCGGGACAGGGATACGAGACCCAGTACTTC.

This rearrangement joins TRBV5-1 to TRBJ2-7; 9 bases agree with TRBD1. Germline V lookup: CDR1 SGHRS, CDR2 YFSETQ. After removal of 7 bases from V and 3 bases from J, the junction contained 8 bases not matched to a gene. This CDR3 is built from 14 residues. The CDR3 bases are TGCGCCAGCGAACCCGGGGACAGGGACTACGAGCAGTACTTC. The encoded protein is CASEPGDRDYEQYF.

The gene calls are TRBV12-3 or TRBV12-4 and TRBJ1-1; 7 bases are shared with TRBD1. CDR3 length: 14 residues. V shed 4 bases, J shed 0 bases, and the junction held 2 bases outside the gene matches. CDR3 DNA: TGTGCCAGCAGTTGGGACAGCGTGAACACTGAAGCTTTCTTT. Its protein is CASSWDSVNTEAFF.

This clonotype has only a few counts. This sequence joins TRBV20-1 and TRBJ2-1, with 8 nucleotides matching TRBD2. The V gene end was trimmed by 0 bases and the J gene end by 0 bases; junction bases not matched to a gene: 13. The CDR3 runs 19 residues. Germline V gives CDR1 DFQATT, CDR2 SNEGSKA (reference sequence). The CDR3 reads CSARDWVAGLAHSYNEQFF. The CDR3, as DNA: TGCAGTGCTAGAGATTGGGTAGCGGGACTGGCACACTCCTACAATGAGCAGTTCTTC.

The V gene is TRBV3-1, the J gene TRBJ1-3; a possible D gene is TRBD1 (5 bases). The CDR3 runs 17 residues. V lost 1 base to trimming and J lost 0 bases, with 13 bases between them. CDR1 and CDR2 from the germline V gene are LGHDT and YNNKEL (reference sequence). CDR3 in DNA: TGTGCCAGCAGCCAAGTCATTGAGACAGTCTCTGGAAACACCATATATTTT. It codes for CASSQVIETVSGNTIYF.

The chain couples TRBV9 to TRBJ1-2, with D hard to call. The V gene's germline CDR1 is SGDLS and CDR2 YYNGEE. V was shortened by 0 bases and J by 6 bases, with 18 bases between the two germline ends. The CDR3 has 16 amino acids. The CDR3 sequence is CASSVGLQSGIDGYTF. CDR3 DNA sequence: TGTGCCAGCAGCGTAGGATTGCAATCGGGCATAGATGGCTACACCTTC.

This clonotype was seen a handful of times. The chain recombines TRBV12-3 or TRBV12-4 with TRBJ2-7; a possible D gene is TRBD2 (5 bases). The CDR3 is made up of 14 amino acids. Trimming pared 5 bases from V and 4 bases from J, leaving 15 bases between. CDR3 nucleotide sequence: TGTGCCAGCAGTCCAACTAGTCTCATGTACGAGCAGTACTTC. Protein product: CASSPTSLMYEQYF.

The V and J genes are TRBV27 and TRBJ2-5, with TRBD2 matching over 16 bases. The CDR3 has 17 amino acids. Germline V gene lookup returns CDR1 MNHEY and CDR2 SMNVEV (reference sequence). Germline trimming cut 4 bases from V and 4 bases from J; bases unmatched to any gene: 6. CDR3 loop: CASSSGLAGGLGETQYF. DNA of the CDR3: TGTGCCAGCAGTTCGGGACTAGCGGGAGGGCTGGGAGAGACCCAGTACTTC.

This chain connects TRBV13 to TRBJ2-1; 7 bases agree with TRBD2. The length of the CDR3 is 15 residues. In germline, CDR1 is PRHDT, CDR2 FYEKMQ (reference sequence). The V segment lost 5 bases and the J segment 9 bases; nucleotides outside the gene matches: 13. The DNA for the CDR3 is TGTGCCAGCAGCCCCCCCGGGACTACCGAATCTGAGCAGTTCTTC. Encoded protein: CASSPPGTTESEQFF.

The chain uses TRBV11-2 and TRBJ2-7; 7 bases fit TRBD1. Unmatched junction bases numbered 10, after V lost 5 bases and J lost 3 bases. Germline CDR1 and CDR2: SGHAT and FQNNGV. CDR3 size: 15 residues. The CDR3 DNA sequence: TGTGCCAGCAGCCAGGGGGACAGCCTCTTCTACGAGCAGTACTTC. This encodes CASSQGDSLFYEQYF.

This clonotype showed up just a few times. The rearrangement joins TRBV5-6 to TRBJ2-1, with D uncertain. The V gene lost 4 bases and the J gene lost 0 bases, with 2 bases spanning the gap. CDR3 size: 12 residues. The V gene's germline CDR1 is SGHDT and CDR2 YYEEEE. CDR3 sequence: CASSASYNEQFF. For the CDR3, the DNA is TGTGCCAGCAGCGCCTCCTACAATGAGCAGTTCTTC.

The gene calls are TRBV7-2 and TRBJ2-1; TRBD1 aligns across 8 bases. This CDR3 region has 17 residues. Germline assignment: CDR1 SGHTA and CDR2 FQGNSA. The J segment lost 5 bases and the V segment lost 5 bases, leaving 14 bases of the junction unmatched. CDR3 in amino acids: CASSPGQGLGADNEQFF. The CDR3 coding sequence is TGTGCCAGCAGCCCAGGACAGGGTCTGGGGGCGGACAATGAGCAGTTCTTC.

The chain recombines TRBV12-3 or TRBV12-4 with TRBJ2-1, with a possible D match to TRBD1 (6 bases). Trimming shortened V by 5 bases and J by 12 bases, and 11 bases separated the two germline ends. The length of the CDR3 is 11 residues. CDR3 amino acids: CASSLGQLQFF. The DNA of the CDR3 is TGTGCCAGCAGTCTGGGACAACTGCAGTTCTTC.

This clonotype was observed a handful of times. This chain links TRBV7-9 with TRBJ2-1; no clear D gene. Trimming took 0 bases from V and 0 from J, leaving 6 bases between them. The CDR3 sequence is 15 residues long. Germline CDR1 reads SEHNR; CDR2 reads FQNEAQ (reference sequence). The CDR3 bases are TGTGCCAGCAGCTTAGCGCACAGCTCCTACAATGAGCAGTTCTTC. Protein sequence: CASSLAHSSYNEQFF.

In this sample, this clonotype turned up a few times. The chain has TRBV9 and TRBJ1-2; D might be TRBD1 (5 bases). The germline gives CDR1 SGDLS, CDR2 YYNGEE. V gave up 5 bases and J gave up 4 bases, with 24 bases separating them. The CDR3 has 17 residues. CDR3 DNA: TGTGCCAGCAGTACCCGGGACGGATCATTGCCTGTCTATGGCTACACCTTC. It is translated as CASSTRDGSLPVYGYTF.

The chain employs TRBV19 and TRBJ2-1; tentatively, D is TRBD1 (5 bases). CDR1 and CDR2 (germline): LNHDA, SQIVND (reference sequence). The CDR3 runs 14 residues. Trimming took off 6 bases at V and 0 bases at J, with 9 bases between the two ends. The DNA of the CDR3 is TGTGCCAGTAGCTACAGGAGCTCCTACAATGAGCAGTTCTTC. Amino acids: CASSYRSSYNEQFF.